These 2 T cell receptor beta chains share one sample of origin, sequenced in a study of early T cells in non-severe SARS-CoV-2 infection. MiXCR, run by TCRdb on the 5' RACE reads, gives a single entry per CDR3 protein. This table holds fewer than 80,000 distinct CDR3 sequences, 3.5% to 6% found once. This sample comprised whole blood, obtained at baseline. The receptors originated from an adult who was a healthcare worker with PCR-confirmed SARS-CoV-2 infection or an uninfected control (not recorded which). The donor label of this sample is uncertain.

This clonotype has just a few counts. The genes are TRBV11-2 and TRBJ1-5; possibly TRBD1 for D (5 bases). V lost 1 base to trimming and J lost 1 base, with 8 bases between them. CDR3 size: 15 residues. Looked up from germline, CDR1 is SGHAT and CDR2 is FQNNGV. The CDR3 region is CASSLAGMSNQPQHF. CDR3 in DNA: TGTGCCAGCAGCTTAGCAGGGATGAGCAATCAGCCCCAGCATTTT.

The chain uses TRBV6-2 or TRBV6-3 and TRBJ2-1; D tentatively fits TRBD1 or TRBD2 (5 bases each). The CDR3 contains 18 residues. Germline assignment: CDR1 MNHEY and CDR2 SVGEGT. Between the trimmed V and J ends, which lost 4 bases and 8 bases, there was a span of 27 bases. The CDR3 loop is CASSWITWDVGRKDEQFF. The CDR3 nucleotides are TGTGCCAGCAGTTGGATTACCTGGGACGTCGGCCGGAAGGATGAGCAGTTCTTC.